Listed here are 18 T cell receptor beta chains from one sample, sequenced in a study of blood T cell repertoires in COVID-19. Sequenced by immunoSEQ multiplex PCR; TCRdb stores in-frame clones only, minus some. The sample consists of some 90,000 clones, 87% of them appearing once. The sample comprised peripheral blood. The source is a woman aged 60 to 75 with COVID-19, enrolled during active disease.

In the case of this clone: Other nucleotide sequences from this sample produce the same CDR3. The chain joins TRBV15 to TRBJ2-7; D is undetermined. This CDR3 is 14 amino acids long. The germline gives CDR1 LNHNV, CDR2 YYDKDF (reference sequence). The V gene lost 0 bases and the J gene lost 3 bases, with 9 bases spanning the gap. The CDR3 nucleotides are TGTGCCACCAGCAGAGACGGTGGTAGCTACGAGCAGTACTTC. It yields the protein CATSRDGGSYEQYF.

The rearrangement uses TRBV7-2 and TRBJ1-6; 11 bases match TRBD1. Germline V lookup: CDR1 SGHTA, CDR2 FQGNSA. The CDR3 is made up of 16 amino acids. The J segment lost 8 bases and the V segment lost 5 bases, leaving 8 bases of the junction unmatched. The CDR3 loop is CASSPAPGQGDSPLHF. CDR3 in DNA: TGTGCCAGCAGCCCAGCCCCGGGACAGGGGGATTCACCCCTCCACTTT.

This CDR3 is CATSTRDSFYGYTF. The CDR3 DNA reads TGTGCCACCAGCACCCGGGACAGCTTCTATGGCTACACCTTC. The chain employs TRBV15 and TRBJ1-2; 7 bases are a match to TRBD1. This CDR3 is 14 amino acids long. V gave up 4 bases and J gave up 4 bases; unmatched junction bases: 6. Germline lookup yields CDR1 LNHNV and CDR2 YYDKDF (reference sequence).

The chain combines TRBV6-5 with TRBJ1-3; TRBD1 matches at 7 bases. Germline CDR1 MNHEY, CDR2 SVGAGI. The trim removed 4 bases at V and 11 bases at J, leaving 14 bases unmatched. This CDR3 comprises 15 residues. CDR3 DNA: TGTGCCAGCAGTTCCGAGACAGGGACCACGGGCGCCATATATTTT. It encodes CASSSETGTTGAIYF.

The rearrangement uses TRBV3-1 (or the pseudogene TRBV3-2) and TRBJ1-1; D ambiguous. The V gene's germline CDR1 is LGHDT and CDR2 YNNKEL (reference sequence). The CDR3 is 15 residues long. Deletions cut 0 bases from V and 3 bases from J, with 11 bases between. CDR3 in DNA: TGTGCCAGCAGCCAAGATCAAGCCGGGGACACTGAAGCTTTCTTT. Encoded protein: CASSQDQAGDTEAFF.

This chain uses TRBV15 with TRBJ2-6; D call uncertain. This CDR3 has 15 residues. Germline CDR1 is LNHNV and CDR2 is YYDKDF (reference sequence). The germline V and J ends were trimmed by 1 base and 0 bases, with 4 bases remaining between them. The CDR3 protein is CATSRAFSGANVLTF. CDR3 sequence (DNA): TGTGCCACCAGCAGAGCCTTCTCTGGGGCCAACGTCCTGACTTTC. The full variable domain, its missing parts supplied by reference TRBV15 and TRBJ2-6, is DAMVIQNPRYQVTQFGKPVTLSCSQTLNHNVMYWYQQKSSQAPKLLFHYYDKDFNNEADTPDNFQSRRPNTSFCFLDIRSPGLGDTAMYLCATSRAFSGANVLTFGAGSRLTVL.

V and J are TRBV9 and TRBJ1-6; TRBD1 might be the D (6 bases). Germline CDR1 and CDR2: SGDLS and YYNGEE. The CDR3 is made up of 13 amino acids. Trimming removed 3 bases at V and 9 bases at J, with 10 bases between. The CDR3 bases are TGTGCCAGCAGCGCCATACAGGGTTCACCCCTCCACTTT. Translated: CASSAIQGSPLHF.

J is TRBJ1-6 and V is TRBV5-6; 7 nucleotides agree with TRBD1. From germline, CDR1 is SGHDT and CDR2 YYEEEE. J gave up 1 base and V 0 bases, and 4 bases lay outside the gene matches. CDR3 size: 17 residues. CDR3 in amino acids: CASSLAGGQSYNSPLHF. The DNA of the CDR3 is TGTGCCAGCAGCTTGGCAGGGGGGCAATCCTATAATTCACCCCTCCACTTT.

CDR3 loop: CAISGGLATNEKLFF. The CDR3 nucleotides read TGTGCCATCAGTGGAGGACTTGCAACTAATGAAAAACTGTTTTTT. The V gene is TRBV10-3, the J gene TRBJ1-4, with no clear D. Deletions cut 4 bases from V and 0 bases from J, with 9 bases between. The V gene's germline CDR1 is ENHRY and CDR2 SYGVKD. The CDR3 has 15 residues.

The chain has TRBV11-3 and TRBJ2-2, with TRBD2 matching 8 bases. From germline, CDR1 is SGHNT and CDR2 YENEEA. The CDR3 has 13 amino acids. J gave up 7 bases and V 8 bases, and 6 bases lay outside the gene matches. Here the CDR3 DNA reads TGTGCCAGCTCGGGAGGGGTTGGCGGGGAGCTGTTTTTT. Encoded protein: CASSGGVGGELFF.

The gene calls are TRBV9 and TRBJ2-6; 7 nucleotides match TRBD1. The J segment lost 0 bases and the V segment lost 3 bases, leaving 6 bases of the junction unmatched. Germline V gene lookup returns CDR1 SGDLS and CDR2 YYNGEE. The CDR3 length is 17 residues. Here the CDR3 reads CASSGRTGLSGANVLTF. Here the CDR3 DNA reads TGTGCCAGCAGCGGGAGGACAGGCCTCTCTGGGGCCAACGTCCTGACTTTC.

As concerns this clone: The junction and the germline gene differ at one end; a read error may be behind it. In DNA form, the CDR3 reads TGTGCTAGCAGCTTAAAGGGGGGGGAAAAACTGTTTTTT. Its protein product is CASSLKGGEKLFF. The gene calls are TRBV7-7 and TRBJ1-4; weak D call: TRBD1 (6 bases). Germline CDR1 is SSHAT and CDR2 is FNYEAQ (reference sequence). This CDR3 comprises 13 residues.

The chain links TRBV20-1 to TRBJ1-3; TRBD1 matches 7 bases. Germline CDR1 reads DFQATT; CDR2 reads SNEGSKA (reference sequence). This CDR3 contains 11 residues. V lost 5 bases, J lost 11 bases, and 6 bases stayed unmatched. The CDR3 loop is CSARDREAIYF. In DNA form, the CDR3 reads TGCAGTGCTCGCGACAGGGAAGCCATATATTTT.

The chain carries TRBV4-2 and TRBJ1-6; no definite D call. Per the germline V gene, CDR1 is LGHNA and CDR2 is YNFKEQ. Trimming removed 0 bases from V and 7 bases from J, with 7 bases in between. The CDR3 extends over 14 amino acids. In nucleotides, the CDR3 is TGTGCCAGCAGCCAAGATTGGAGGAATTCACCCCTCCACTTT. Its protein is CASSQDWRNSPLHF.

The chain has TRBV29-1 and TRBJ1-2; 9 nucleotides line up with TRBD1. CDR3 length: 14 residues. The V gene end was trimmed by 6 bases and the J gene end by 4 bases; junction bases not matched to a gene: 9. Germline V gene data show CDR1 as SQVTM and CDR2 as ANQGSEA. The DNA for the CDR3 is TGCAGCGTACAAACAGGGGGCGCCGGCTATGGCTACACCTTC. Its protein is CSVQTGGAGYGYTF.

This chain links TRBV30 with TRBJ1-6; D is unresolved. Trimming took 3 bases from V and 14 from J, leaving 17 bases between them. This CDR3 spans 13 amino acids. Germline assignment: CDR1 GTSNPN and CDR2 SVGIG (reference sequence). CDR3 bases: TGTGCCTGGAGAGAAGCGGTAATTCTGTCCCTCCACTTT. Translating it yields CAWREAVILSLHF. The variable domain in full, with the rest retrieved from reference TRBV30 and TRBJ1-6, is SQTIHQWPATLVQPVGSPLSLECTVEGTSNPNLYWYRQAAGRGLQLLFYSVGIGQISSEVPQNLSASRPQDRQFILSSKKLLLSDSGFYLCAWREAVILSLHFGNGTRLTVT.

This clone has a single count. The J gene is TRBJ2-7, the V gene TRBV25-1; 7 bases are shared with TRBD1. CDR1 is MGHDK and CDR2 is SYGVNS in the germline V gene. V dropped 1 base and J dropped 4; count of bases not matched to a gene: 7. The CDR3 runs to 15 residues. The CDR3 spells CASSESRGLEYEQYF. In DNA, the CDR3 is TGTGCCAGCAGTGAATCGAGGGGGCTAGAATACGAGCAGTACTTC.

The chain recombines TRBV27 with TRBJ1-6; D is unclear. Germline CDR1 reads MNHEY; CDR2 reads SMNVEV (reference sequence). The CDR3 runs to 14 residues. Trimming stripped 4 bases from V and 7 bases from J, with 11 bases between. CDR3 sequence reads: CASSSGFGNSPLHF. The DNA of the CDR3 is TGTGCCAGCAGTTCGGGTTTCGGAAATTCACCCCTCCACTTT.